This T cell receptor beta chain comes out of a study of control samples from healthy donors and cancer patients. Generated by immunoSEQ multiplex PCR, the TCRdb table keeps only in-frame clones and is missing some. This sample has around 70,000 clones, with around 93% found just once. This CDR3 contains 12 residues. Germline V gives CDR1 LGHDT, CDR2 YNNKEL (reference sequence). Trimming removed 4 bases from V and 0 bases from J, with 4 bases in between. The V and J genes are TRBV3-1 (or the pseudogene TRBV3-2) and TRBJ2-7, with D unresolved. Sequenced input: blood. The TCR sequence derives from a woman between 25 and 40 years old in good health. The CDR3 loop reads CASSPSSYEQYF. CDR3 nucleotides: TGTGCCAGCAGCCCCAGCTCCTACGAGCAGTACTTC.